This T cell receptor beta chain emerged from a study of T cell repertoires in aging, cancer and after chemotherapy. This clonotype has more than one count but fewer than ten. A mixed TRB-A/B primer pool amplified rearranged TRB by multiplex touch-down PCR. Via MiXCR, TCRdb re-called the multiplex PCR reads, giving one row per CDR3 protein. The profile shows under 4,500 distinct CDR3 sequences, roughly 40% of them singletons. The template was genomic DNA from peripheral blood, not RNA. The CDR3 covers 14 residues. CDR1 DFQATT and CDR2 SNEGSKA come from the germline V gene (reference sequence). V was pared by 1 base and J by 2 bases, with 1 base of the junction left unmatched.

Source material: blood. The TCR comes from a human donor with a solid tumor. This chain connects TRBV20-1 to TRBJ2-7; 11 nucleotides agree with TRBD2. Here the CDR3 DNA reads TGCAGTGCTAGAGGACTAGCGGGGCCCTACGAGCAGTACTTC. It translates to CSARGLAGPYEQYF.